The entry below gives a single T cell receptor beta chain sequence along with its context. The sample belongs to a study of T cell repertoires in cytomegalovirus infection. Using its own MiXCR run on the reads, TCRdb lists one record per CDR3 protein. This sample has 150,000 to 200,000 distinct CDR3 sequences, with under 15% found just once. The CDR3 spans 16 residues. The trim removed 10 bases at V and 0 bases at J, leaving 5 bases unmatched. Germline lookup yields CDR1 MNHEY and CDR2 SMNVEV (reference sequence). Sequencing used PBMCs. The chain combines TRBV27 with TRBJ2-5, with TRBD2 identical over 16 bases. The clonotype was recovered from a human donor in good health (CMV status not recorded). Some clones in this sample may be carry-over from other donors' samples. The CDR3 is CATSGLAGGYQETQYF. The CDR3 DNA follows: TGTGCCACCTCGGGACTAGCGGGAGGGTACCAAGAGACCCAGTACTTC.